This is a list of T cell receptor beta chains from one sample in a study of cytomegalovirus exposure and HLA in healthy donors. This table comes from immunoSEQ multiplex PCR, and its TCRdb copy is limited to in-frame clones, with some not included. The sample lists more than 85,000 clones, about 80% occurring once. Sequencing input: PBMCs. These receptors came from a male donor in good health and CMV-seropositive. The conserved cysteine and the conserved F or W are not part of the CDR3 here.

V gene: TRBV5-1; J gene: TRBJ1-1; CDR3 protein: ASSSGGLSGSTEAF
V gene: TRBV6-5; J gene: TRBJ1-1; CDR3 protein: AIGGQGPTEAF
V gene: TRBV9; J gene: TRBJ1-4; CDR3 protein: ASSVGYSGTWGNEKLF
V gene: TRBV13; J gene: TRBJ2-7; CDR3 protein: ASSYEPGQGDRDEQY
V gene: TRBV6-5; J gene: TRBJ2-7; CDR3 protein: ASSNPGQGEQY
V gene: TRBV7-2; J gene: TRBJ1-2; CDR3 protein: ASSLGGTGGGYT
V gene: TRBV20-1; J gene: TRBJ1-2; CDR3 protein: SAKRNYGYT
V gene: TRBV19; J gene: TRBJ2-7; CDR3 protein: ASSTGTSRGEQY
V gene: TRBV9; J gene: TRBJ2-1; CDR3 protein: ASSVGRANEQF
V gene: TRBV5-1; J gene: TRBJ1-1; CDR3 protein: ASSRAPQGTNTEAF
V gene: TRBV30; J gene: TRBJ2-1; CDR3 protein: AWGQDYNEQF
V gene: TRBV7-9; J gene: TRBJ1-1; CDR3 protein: ASRSETANTEAF
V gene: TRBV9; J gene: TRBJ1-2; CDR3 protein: ASSLRTDLNYGYT
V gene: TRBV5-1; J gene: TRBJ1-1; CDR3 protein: ASNALEGGNTEAF
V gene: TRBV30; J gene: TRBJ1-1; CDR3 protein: AWSEAGQGYMNTEAF
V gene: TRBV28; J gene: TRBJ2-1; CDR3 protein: ASMAGSTSAHNEQF
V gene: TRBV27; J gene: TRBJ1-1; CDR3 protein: ASSLFLGTEAF
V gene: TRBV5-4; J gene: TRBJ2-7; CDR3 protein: ASSFRGYEQY
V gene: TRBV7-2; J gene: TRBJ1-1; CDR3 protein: ASSPKTEAF
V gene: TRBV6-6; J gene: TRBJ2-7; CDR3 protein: ASSYYSLGRPQQY
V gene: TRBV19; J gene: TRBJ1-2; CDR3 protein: ASSVQGNPNYGYT
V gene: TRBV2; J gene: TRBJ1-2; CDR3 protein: ASSAGGRGYT
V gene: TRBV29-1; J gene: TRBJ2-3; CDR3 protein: SVGRGEDTQY
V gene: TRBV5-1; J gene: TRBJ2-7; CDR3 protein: ASSFTGYEQY
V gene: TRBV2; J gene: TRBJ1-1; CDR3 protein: ASSVLQTTEAF
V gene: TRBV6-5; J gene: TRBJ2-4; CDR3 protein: ASSYSGTVAKNIQY
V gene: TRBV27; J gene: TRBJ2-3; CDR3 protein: ASTLLTGSSDTQY
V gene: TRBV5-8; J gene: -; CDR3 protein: ASSGGYEQY
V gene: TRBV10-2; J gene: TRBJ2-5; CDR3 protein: ASRTSGATQETQY
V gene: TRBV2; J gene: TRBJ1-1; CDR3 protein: ARAGQGYGMNTEAF
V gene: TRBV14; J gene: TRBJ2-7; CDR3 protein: ASSQGVSRGEEQY
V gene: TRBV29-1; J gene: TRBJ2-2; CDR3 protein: SGGQGSTGELF
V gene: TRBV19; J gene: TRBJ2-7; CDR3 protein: ASSITGNTGTIRSYEQY
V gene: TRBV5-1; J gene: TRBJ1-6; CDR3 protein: ASSLEGAGNSPLH
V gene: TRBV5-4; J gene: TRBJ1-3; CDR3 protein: ASSNQQGTGNTIY
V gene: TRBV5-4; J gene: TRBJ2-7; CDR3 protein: ASSLWGAGQEQY
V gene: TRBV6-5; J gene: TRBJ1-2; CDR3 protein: ASSPTGKSRYGYT
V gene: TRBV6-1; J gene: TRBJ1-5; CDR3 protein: ASSSLGSQPQH
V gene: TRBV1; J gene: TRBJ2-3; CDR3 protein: TSSPSDSPATDTQY
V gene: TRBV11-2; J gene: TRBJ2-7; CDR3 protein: ASSLERGSYEQY
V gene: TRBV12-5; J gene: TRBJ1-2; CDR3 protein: ASGLGKTGFHYGYT
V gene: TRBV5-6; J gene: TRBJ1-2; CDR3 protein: ASSLVRGGYGYT
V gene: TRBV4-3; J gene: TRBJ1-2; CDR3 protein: ASSRIDRGGYT
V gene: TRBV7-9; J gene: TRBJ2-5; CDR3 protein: ASRTTGEVETQY
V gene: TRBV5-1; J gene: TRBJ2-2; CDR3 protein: ASSLRTGTGSTGELF
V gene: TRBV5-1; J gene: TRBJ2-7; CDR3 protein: ASSLPQNYEQY
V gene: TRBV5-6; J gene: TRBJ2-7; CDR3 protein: ASSPPRDRGLYEQY
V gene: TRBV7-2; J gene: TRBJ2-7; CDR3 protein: ASSLDHRGIETY
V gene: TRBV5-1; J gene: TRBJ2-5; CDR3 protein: ASSVGGDRLETQY
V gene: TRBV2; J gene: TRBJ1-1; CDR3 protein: ASSEAGGRAF
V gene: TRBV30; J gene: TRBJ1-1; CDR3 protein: AFDRNTEAF
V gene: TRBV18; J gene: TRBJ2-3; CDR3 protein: ASSPRASTDTQY